This is a list of T cell receptor beta chains from one sample in a study of T cell repertoires in cytomegalovirus infection. TCRdb re-called the reads through MiXCR, storing one row per CDR3 protein. The repertoire holds roughly 600,000 distinct CDR3 sequences, with about 24% as singletons. The sequenced sample consisted of CD8+ T cells from PBMCs. The receptors originated from a human donor in good health (CMV status not recorded). Some clones in this sample may be carry-over from other donors' samples. CDR3s include the opening cysteine and the closing phenylalanine or tryptophan. A D gene is named only where the DNA matches it firmly. The size entry is marked missing in some rows and otherwise reads once, few, many or a size class.

v_call,j_call,clone_size,d_call,cdr3_nt,cdr3_aa
TRBV2,TRBJ2-3,few,TRBD2,TGTGCCAGCCCCGGGGGGGCCGCAGATACGCAGTATTTT,CASPGGAADTQYF
TRBV20-1,TRBJ2-3,NA,NA,TGCAGTGCTAGATCTCGCCGACTTCCAGATACGCAGTATTTT,CSARSRRLPDTQYF
TRBV27,TRBJ1-4,few,NA,TGTGCCAGCAGTTTAAGGCGGACCAACGAGGGTGAAAAACTGTTTTTT,CASSLRRTNEGEKLFF
TRBV28,TRBJ2-3,NA,TRBD2,TGTGCCAGCGGACTAGCGGGGGACACAGATACGCAGTATTTT,CASGLAGDTDTQYF
TRBV28,TRBJ1-5,many,NA,TGTGCCAGCAGTCCTCTTGGACTCGGCCAAAATCAGCCCCAGCATTTT,CASSPLGLGQNQPQHF
TRBV6-1,TRBJ1-3,NA,TRBD1,TGTGCCAGCGGGACAGGGGGGCGAGGAAACACCATATATTTT,CASGTGGRGNTIYF
TRBV7-9,TRBJ1-2,few,NA,TGTGCCAGCAGTAGCGGACAGCATAACTATGGCTACACCTTC,CASSSGQHNYGYTF
TRBV7-6,TRBJ2-1,NA,TRBD1,TGTGCCAGCAGCGTGTACCGGGACAGGCTCTCCTACAATGAGCAGTTCTTC,CASSVYRDRLSYNEQFF
TRBV6-6,TRBJ2-1,few,NA,TGTGCCAGCATCGAGATTCTCGGCTATGAGCAGTTCTTC,CASIEILGYEQFF
TRBV4-1,TRBJ2-2,NA,NA,TGCGCCAGCAGGACGTCAGGACTTGGCGGGGAGCTGTTTTTT,CASRTSGLGGELFF
TRBV7-6,TRBJ2-1,many,NA,TGTGCCAGCAGCTTACGGCCCCCCAATGAGCAGTTCTTC,CASSLRPPNEQFF
TRBV27,TRBJ1-1,few,NA,TGTGCCAGCAGGCAGGGAGGGCTAACTGAAGCTTTCTTT,CASRQGGLTEAFF
TRBV7-6,TRBJ2-2,many,TRBD1,TGTGCCAGCAGCACCGGGACAGGGGGTAGGGACACCGGGGAGCTGTTTTTT,CASSTGTGGRDTGELFF
TRBV28,TRBJ2-1,many,TRBD2,TGTGCCAGCAGTTTACTAGCGGGGGCCAACAATGAGCAGTTCTTC,CASSLLAGANNEQFF
TRBV6-5,TRBJ1-2,NA,NA,TGTGCCAGCAGTTACTCGAATTACGGGGCGCGCTATGGCTACACCTTC,CASSYSNYGARYGYTF
TRBV6-5,TRBJ2-5,many,NA,TGTGCCAGCAGTCCTATCTATTGGGGGCTCAAAGAGACCCAGTACTTC,CASSPIYWGLKETQYF
TRBV5-5,TRBJ2-3,NA,NA,TGTGCCAGCACCCTAGGGGGGCTGGGGGATACGCAGTATTTT,CASTLGGLGDTQYF
TRBV6-1,TRBJ2-1,many,NA,TGTGCCAGCAGTCACGACACTAGCTCCTACAATGAGCAGTTCTTC,CASSHDTSSYNEQFF
TRBV29-1,TRBJ1-2,few,TRBD1,TGCAGCGTTTGGACAGGGATTGGCTACACCTTC,CSVWTGIGYTF
TRBV15,TRBJ2-3,few,NA,TGTGCCACCAGCCCCGACGGGGGGCGGGATACGCAGTATTTT,CATSPDGGRDTQYF
TRBV5-1,TRBJ2-7,NA,NA,TGCGCCAGCAGCGGTGAAGGGGAGGTTAACGAGCAGTACTTC,CASSGEGEVNEQYF
TRBV3-1,TRBJ2-5,few,TRBD1,TGTGCCAGCAGCCAAAACCACAGGGGAGAGACCCAGTACTTC,CASSQNHRGETQYF
TRBV7-9,TRBJ1-6,once,NA,TGTGCCAGCAGAAGAAATTGGGCAGATCCAAATTCACCCCTCCACTTT,CASRRNWADPNSPLHF
TRBV7-6,TRBJ2-1,many,TRBD1,TGTGCCAGCAGCTTAGAACAGGGGGCGCGAAATGAGCAGTTCTTC,CASSLEQGARNEQFF
TRBV7-2,TRBJ1-5,many,NA,TGTGCCAGCAGCCAGGCCGGGGATCAGCCCCAGCATTTT,CASSQAGDQPQHF
TRBV6-6,TRBJ1-6,NA,NA,TGTGCCAGCACCCCAGGCTCACCCCTCCACTTT,CASTPGSPLHF
TRBV2,TRBJ2-1,NA,TRBD2,TGTGCCAGCAGTGAAAGCGGGGGTATATCCAATGAGCAGTTCTTC,CASSESGGISNEQFF
TRBV6-2/TRBV6-3,TRBJ2-3,NA,NA,TGTGCCAGCAGTTACTCGACCAGGGTCCCTAGCACAGATACGCAGTATTTT,CASSYSTRVPSTDTQYF
TRBV7-9,TRBJ2-3,NA,TRBD2,TGTGCCAGCAGCGAGAGCGGGGGCGTCACAGATACGCAGTATTTT,CASSESGGVTDTQYF
TRBV28,TRBJ1-5,many,NA,TGTGCCAGCAGTTTTCCTTCCTATCAGCCCCAGCATTTT,CASSFPSYQPQHF
TRBV10-2,TRBJ2-3,NA,NA,TGCGCCAGCAGTGACTCGGGGGCCACAGATACGCAGTATTTT,CASSDSGATDTQYF
TRBV7-3,TRBJ1-6,NA,NA,TGTGCCAGCAGCACCTATGACAGCTATAATTCACCCCTCCACTTT,CASSTYDSYNSPLHF
TRBV28,TRBJ1-4,NA,NA,TGTGCCAGCAGTTTATGGGACAGCGTCGTGACAGAAAAACTGTTTTTT,CASSLWDSVVTEKLFF
TRBV29-1,TRBJ1-2,NA,NA,TGCAGCGTTGATCGTGGCAGGCAAGAAGACGATGGCTACGCCTTC,CSVDRGRQEDDGYAF
TRBV6-2/TRBV6-3,TRBJ1-2,NA,NA,TGTGCCAGCAGTTCCCGTAAGTCCGCCCGGGCTAACTATGGCTACACCTTC,CASSSRKSARANYGYTF
TRBV4-1,TRBJ2-7,NA,TRBD1,TGCGCCAACAGCCAAGATGCCGGGACAGGGAGAGAGCAGTACTTC,CANSQDAGTGREQYF
TRBV27,TRBJ1-1,NA,NA,TGTGCCAGCAGTTCCGCGGGAGCATGGCGGGCTTTCTTT,CASSSAGAWRAFF
TRBV19,TRBJ1-6,NA,NA,TGTGCCAGTAGTACCGGGACACTGGGCTCCTATAATTCACCCCTCCACTTT,CASSTGTLGSYNSPLHF
TRBV28,TRBJ2-5,few,NA,TGTGCCAGCAGTTTATTTTGGTCCGCGACAGGGGAGGGGGAGACCCAGTACTTC,CASSLFWSATGEGETQYF
TRBV6-1,TRBJ2-7,many,NA,TGTGCCAGCAGCGTACAGGGTCTGCGCTACGAGCAGTACTTC,CASSVQGLRYEQYF
TRBV10-2,TRBJ2-2,NA,NA,TGCGCCACCGAAGGAGGCGCGAACACCGGGGAGCTGTTTTTT,CATEGGANTGELFF
TRBV6-5,TRBJ2-5,few,NA,TGTGCCAGCAGTTACTCGAGTACGGCCGTCTACTTC,CASSYSSTAVYF
TRBV7-2,TRBJ2-7,many,TRBD2,TGTGCCAGCAGCTTAGACGGGGGGGGCTCCTACGAGCAGTACTTC,CASSLDGGGSYEQYF
TRBV28,TRBJ2-5,NA,TRBD1,TGTGCCAGCAGGGACACGGACAGGAGCCTTCAAGAGACCCAGTACTTC,CASRDTDRSLQETQYF
TRBV27,TRBJ1-1,many,NA,TGTGCCAGCAGTTTAGGGCCCTTAGACGAAGCTTTCTTT,CASSLGPLDEAFF
TRBV28,TRBJ1-1,few,NA,TGTGCCAGCACCCCCACCAGGGGGAACACTGAAGCTTTCTTT,CASTPTRGNTEAFF
TRBV19,TRBJ2-7,few,TRBD1,TGTGCCAGTAGTATCGGGACAGGGGATTTCCCCTACGAGCAGTACTTC,CASSIGTGDFPYEQYF
TRBV28,TRBJ2-1,few,TRBD2,TGTGCCAGCAGTCCCAGACTAGCGGAGGGGGATGAGCAGTTCTTC,CASSPRLAEGDEQFF
TRBV7-3,TRBJ1-1,many,NA,TGTGCCAGCAGCCCCGCGGGACAGAACACTGAAGCTTTCTTT,CASSPAGQNTEAFF
TRBV7-9,TRBJ1-1,few,NA,TGTGCCAGCGCAGCGATTAACACTGAAGCTTTCTTT,CASAAINTEAFF
TRBV28,TRBJ2-3,many,NA,TGTGCCAGCAGTTTAAGACCGCGGCCTCCGGATACGCAGTATTTT,CASSLRPRPPDTQYF
TRBV7-9,TRBJ2-3,many,NA,TGTGCCAGCAGCTTAAGAGGGACCACAGATACGCAGTATTTT,CASSLRGTTDTQYF
TRBV7-9,TRBJ2-7,many,TRBD1,TGTGCCAGCAGTTCTTCTCCGGGACAGCATACCGAGCAGTACTTC,CASSSSPGQHTEQYF
TRBV24-1,TRBJ2-5,NA,TRBD1,TGTGCCACCAGTGATCCCCGGGACAGGCAACAAGAGACCCAGTACTTC,CATSDPRDRQQETQYF
TRBV10-3,TRBJ2-1,NA,TRBD2,TGTGTCATCAAGGTGGCGGGGGGACGATACAATGAGCAGTTCTTC,CVIKVAGGRYNEQFF